This T cell receptor (beta chain) was captured by sequencing in a study of blood T cell repertoires in COVID-19 (TCRdb year 2020). At the level of the whole study: Samples from collaborators originated in the United States, Italy and Spain and spanned both the acute and convalescent phases of COVID-19. The material from the prospective study consisted of cDNA or gDNA derived from T cells, B-cell-depleted T cells, or PBMCs. The dataset comprised deeply sampled blood TCRbeta repertoires from subjects exposed to, actively infected with, or recovered from COVID-19. The repertoires were released in a freely available public database meant as a resource for research on the immune response to SARS-CoV-2. The samples were drawn from the first 160 participants of the ongoing ImmuneRACE study and from under 1,500 subjects provided by 6 global collaborators. The sample metadata nearly always contained a de-identified subject ID, COVID-19 status, age in years and sex. Where available, HLA class I and class II types were taken from metadata supplied by the sample provider and were not determined by assay-based typing.

Of note for this clone: Its specific antigen is unknown. No base quality information exists; no much larger clone differs at one position.

Findings and caveats that apply to the study as a whole: The quantity of clinical and demographic metadata differed by source and by participant and was supplied without curation.

TCRbeta CDR3 regions were amplified from genomic DNA using the immunoSEQ Assay, a bias-controlled multiplex PCR. Turning to the authors' computational methods: Nucleated cell counts per sample were estimated from amplification of reference gene primers within the assay. To quantify the absolute abundance of each unique TCRbeta CDR3 rearrangement, sequence reads were collapsed and filtered. For each sample, productive Simpson clonality was calculated by taking the square root of Simpson's diversity index across productive rearrangements. Not all clones reach the TCRdb copy of this immuneACCESS table, which keeps in-frame sequences only. Checked studies attribute under half of the gap to unresolved V genes and leave the rest unexplained. The DNA was the basis for D and trimming; V, J and clone size are from that table. The sample records approximately 470,000 clones, approximately 85% of which are singletons. 3% to 3.5% of the sample rests with the top ten.

The collaborating institutions used their own protocols to collect whole blood in K2EDTA tubes. For TCRbeta analysis, collaborators shipped samples in one of three forms: frozen whole blood, isolated PBMCs, or DNA extracted from either of those sample types. The sequenced sample was peripheral blood. The clonotype originates from a human donor in a cohort sampled during active COVID-19.

CDR3 region: CASSFSGQSTYEQYF. The bases read TGCGCCAGCAGCTTCTCGGGACAGAGCACCTACGAGCAGTACTTC. The V gene is TRBV5-1 and the J gene is TRBJ2-7, with 7 bases matching TRBD1. The CDR3 numbers 15 residues from cysteine through phenylalanine. The sequence is cut down to CDR3 DNA, 45 bases in frame from base 1. The germline V gene yields SGHRS for CDR1 and YFSETQ for CDR2. Germline trimming amounts to 2 bases on V and 2 bases on J, with 7 as the count of junction bases outside the gene matches. The full variable domain, with segments outside the CDR3 supplied by the reference TRBV5-1 and TRBJ2-7 proteins, appears as KAGVTQTPRYLIKTRGQQVTLSCSPISGHRSVSWYQQTPGQGLQFLFEYFSETQRNKGNFPGRFSGRQFSNSRSEMNVSTLELGDSALYLCASSFSGQSTYEQYFGPGTRLTVT.